Each of the 29 T cell receptor delta chains below was sequenced from the same sample in a study of gamma-delta T cells after stem cell transplantation. TCRdb re-called clones from the RT-PCR reads using CATT. The repertoire holds around 1,200 delta-chain clones, over 6.5% seen once, with 64% in the top ten. The sample comprised gamma-delta T cells. The receptors were sampled from a human donor. It is not recorded whose cells these are; they may come from a transplant donor.

In its sample, this clone was seen a few times. V and J are TRDV2 and TRDJ1, with TRDD3 matching 13 bases. This CDR3 has 17 residues. Germline V gene lookup returns CDR1 GEAIGNYY and CDR2 EKD. V was pared by 0 bases and J by 5 bases, with 8 bases of the junction left unmatched. The CDR3 coding sequence is TGTGCCTGTGACACCCTGGTACTGGGGGATACGCAGGATAAACTCATCTTT. Residues: CACDTLVLGDTQDKLIF.

For this clone: With only one base between it and a far larger clone, this is likely a read error. The same CDR3 is also encoded by other DNA sequences in this sample. The genes are TRDV2 and TRDJ3; 7 nucleotides line up with TRDD3. This CDR3 comprises 22 residues. From germline, CDR1 is GEAIGNYY and CDR2 EKD. Losses at the gene ends were 1 base for V and 0 bases for J; bases not matched to a gene: 17. The CDR3 loop is CACDTIVDWGTYSSWDTRQMFF. For the CDR3, the DNA is TGTGCCTGTGACACGATTGTCGACTGGGGTACTTACAGCTCCTGGGACACCCGACAGATGTTTTTC.

For this clone: The protein TCRdb gives is from a much larger clone and does not agree with this DNA's translation at residue 4, likely a read error; the protein shown here comes from the DNA. The chain combines TRDV2 with TRDJ1, with 9 bases that match TRDD3. Germline lookup yields CDR1 GEAIGNYY and CDR2 EKD. The CDR3 is made up of 18 amino acids. With V trimmed by 5 bases and J by 0 bases, 15 bases remained unmatched. CDR3 residues: CACGPIKGIRRYTDKLIF. The DNA for the CDR3 is TGTGCCTGTGGCCCGATAAAGGGGATACGCAGGTACACCGATAAACTCATCTTT.

Judged by abundance, this clone is large. The V gene is TRDV2, the J gene TRDJ1; TRDD3 aligns across 12 bases. Germline V lookup: CDR1 GEAIGNYY, CDR2 EKD. This CDR3 is 19 amino acids long. Unmatched junction bases numbered 12, after V lost 0 bases and J lost 2 bases. CDR3 DNA sequence: TGTGCCTGTGACACCGTAAGGCTGGGGGATACGCGGGAGACCGATAAACTCATCTTT. As protein: CACDTVRLGDTRETDKLIF.

This clone was observed a few times. TCRdb attributes to this sequence the protein of a much larger clone, which differs from the DNA translation at residue 15; a read error is likely, and the protein displayed is translated from the DNA. The rearrangement links TRDV2 to TRDJ1; D is unclear. Germline V CDR1 and CDR2: GEAIGNYY, EKD. The CDR3 covers 21 residues. The germline V and J ends were trimmed by 0 bases and 1 base, with 29 bases remaining between them. CDR3 amino acids: CACDTASSLHGTAISTDKLIF. CDR3 coding DNA: TGTGCCTGTGACACCGCGTCCTCCCTCCATGGGACTGCCATAAGCACCGATAAACTCATCTTT.

The CDR3 DNA follows: TGTGCCTGTGACACACTCCGGACTGGGGGATACGCGGGGAGCTCCTGGGACACCCGACAGATGTTTTTC. It yields the protein CACDTLRTGGYAGSSWDTRQMFF. The chain couples TRDV2 to TRDJ3; TRDD3 agrees at 13 bases. CDR1 is GEAIGNYY, CDR2 EKD, per germline. The ends lost 1 base at V and 0 bases at J; junction bases unmatched: 14. The CDR3 contains 23 residues.

As for this clone: The protein TCRdb lists belongs to a much larger clone and differs from this DNA's translation at residue 5, which points to a read error; the protein shown is made from the DNA. The chain carries TRAV23/DV6 and TRDJ1; D ambiguous. Germline V gene lookup returns CDR1 NTAFDY and CDR2 IRPDVSE (reference sequence). The CDR3 extends over 9 amino acids. This CDR3 is CAATAKLIF. CDR3 nucleotides: TGTGCAGCTACCGCTAAACTCATCTTT.

This clone was picked up a small number of times. The protein TCRdb gives is from a much larger clone and does not agree with this DNA's translation at residue 15, likely a read error; the protein shown here comes from the DNA. V usage is TRDV2 and J usage is TRDJ1, with D possibly matching TRDD2 (7 bases). V was trimmed by 3 bases and J by 1 base, leaving 35 bases between them. This CDR3 is 22 amino acids long. Germline assignment: CDR1 GEAIGNYY and CDR2 EKD. In DNA form, the CDR3 reads TGTGCCTGTGACCCCCTTCCTGCGGTACTGGGTAAGGAGTCACATCCCACCGATAAACTCATCTTT. It specifies CACDPLPAVLGKESHPTDKLIF.

The chain joins TRDV2 to TRDJ1; D call uncertain. Germline V gene data show CDR1 as GEAIGNYY and CDR2 as EKD. Trimming cost V 0 bases and J 1 base, with 8 bases left between them. This CDR3 has 14 amino acids. DNA of the CDR3: TGTGCCTGTGACACCATTCGGGCCACCGATAAACTCATCTTT. Protein sequence: CACDTIRATDKLIF.

This clone has more than one count but fewer than ten. This DNA's translation and the protein TCRdb lists, from a much larger clone, do not match at residue 3, likely due to a read error; the protein shown is translated from the DNA. The rearrangement uses TRDV2 and TRDJ1, with D hard to call. The CDR3 is 14 residues long. CDR1 and CDR2 from the germline V gene are GEAIGNYY and EKD. CDR3 bases: TGTGCCTTTGACACCGTTATGGCGACCGATAAACTCATCTTT. This translates into CAFDTVMATDKLIF.

The chain recombines TRDV2 with TRDJ1; 9 bases fit TRDD3. Germline trimming cut 0 bases from V and 6 bases from J; bases unmatched to any gene: 13. This CDR3 is built from 17 residues. Germline values: CDR1 GEAIGNYY, CDR2 EKD. In DNA form, the CDR3 reads TGTGCCTGTGACACCTTACGAGCTGGGGGATTTGATTATAAACTCATCTTT. This encodes CACDTLRAGGFDYKLIF.

This clone is large by share. The chain joins TRDV2 to TRDJ1; TRDD3 agrees at 11 bases. CDR1 is GEAIGNYY, CDR2 EKD, per germline. This CDR3 is 17 amino acids long. Unmatched junction bases numbered 5, after V lost 0 bases and J lost 0 bases. CDR3 sequence reads: CACDTVGGYADTDKLIF. CDR3 in DNA: TGTGCCTGTGACACCGTTGGGGGATACGCAGACACCGATAAACTCATCTTT.

This clone is termed large. Other DNA sequences from this sample encode an identical CDR3 as well. The CDR3 DNA follows: TGTGCCTGTGACACCATCGGGTTTATGGGGGATACGGACGCGCCCACAAACACCGATAAACTCATCTTT. It translates to CACDTIGFMGDTDAPTNTDKLIF. This sequence joins TRDV2 and TRDJ1, with 11 bases aligning to TRDD3. The germline gives CDR1 GEAIGNYY, CDR2 EKD. CDR3 length equals 23 residues. Trimming at V came to 0 bases and at J to 0 bases, leaving 23 bases not matched to a gene.

In its sample, this clone is large. The V and J genes are TRDV2 and TRDJ1; D is tentatively TRDD2 or TRDD3 (5 bases each). V was trimmed by 0 bases and J by 0 bases, leaving 25 bases between them. Germline-derived CDR1 and CDR2 are GEAIGNYY and EKD. The CDR3 is 20 amino acids. The CDR3 DNA sequence: TGTGCCTGTGACACCGTTCCTCAAGCCGGGGGGTCTCGGTACACCGATAAACTCATCTTT. Translated, it gives CACDTVPQAGGSRYTDKLIF.

Note on this clone: This likely came from a read error, as a far larger clone is one base away. The chain combines TRDV2 with TRDJ2; no clear D gene. The germline V gene encodes CDR1 GEAIGNYY and CDR2 EKD. CDR3 length equals 16 residues. The V end lost 3 bases, the J end lost 8 bases, and 21 bases lay between the germline ends. CDR3 in amino acids: CACDPAGGPLEAQLFF. CDR3 nucleotides: TGTGCCTGTGACCCTGCTGGCGGACCCTTAGAGGCACAACTCTTCTTT.

V is TRDV2 and J is TRDJ1; 8 positions match TRDD3. V lost 3 bases to trimming and J lost 1 base; unmatched junction nucleotides: 18. The CDR3 contains 19 residues. Germline CDR1 reads GEAIGNYY; CDR2 reads EKD. The CDR3 spells CACDPVPGIPLWSTDKLIF. DNA of the CDR3: TGTGCCTGTGACCCGGTCCCGGGGATACCCCTTTGGAGCACCGATAAACTCATCTTT.

On this clone: The protein TCRdb lists belongs to a much larger clone and differs from this DNA's translation at residue 21, which points to a read error; the protein shown is made from the DNA. This chain connects TRDV2 to TRDJ1; a weak D match, TRDD2 (7 bases). CDR1 is GEAIGNYY, CDR2 EKD, per germline. This CDR3 spans 22 amino acids. The CDR3 is CACDPLPAVLGKESQPTDKLTF. CDR3 coding DNA: TGTGCCTGTGACCCCCTTCCTGCGGTACTGGGTAAGGAGTCACAGCCCACCGATAAACTCACCTTT.

Comments on this clone: TCRdb attributes to this sequence the protein of a much larger clone, which differs from the DNA translation at residue 18; a read error is likely, and the protein displayed is translated from the DNA. The rearrangement joins TRDV2 to TRDJ1, with TRDD3 matching 9 bases. The CDR3 length is 21 residues. CDR1 and CDR2 (germline): GEAIGNYY, EKD. CDR3 nucleotide sequence: TGTGCCTGTGACCCTCTGCCCGACCCTGGGGGATCTCGGAGGCACACCGATAGACTCATCTTT. Protein sequence: CACDPLPDPGGSRRHTDRLIF.

J is TRDJ1 and V is TRDV2; 7 bases map to TRDD3. This CDR3 contains 19 residues. Per the germline V gene, CDR1 is GEAIGNYY and CDR2 is EKD. V lost 2 bases, J lost 0 bases, and 17 bases stayed unmatched. CDR3 in amino acids: CACDSLTGLGAPDTDKLIF. The CDR3 DNA follows: TGTGCCTGTGACAGCCTTACGGGGCTGGGGGCTCCCGACACCGATAAACTCATCTTT.

Concerning this clone: This likely traces to a read error, being one base from a far larger clone. V is TRDV2 and J is TRDJ1; the D gene is possibly TRDD3 (6 bases). The germline CDR1 and CDR2 sequences are GEAIGNYY and EKD. This CDR3 has 19 amino acids. Between the trimmed V and J ends, which lost 3 bases and 0 bases, there was a span of 25 bases. CDR3 coding DNA: TGTGCCTGTGACCCCATCTCCTCCCTGGGGACCCCGTACACCGATAAACTCATCTTT. Amino acid sequence: CACDPISSLGTPYTDKLIF.

This clone is deemed medium-sized. A read error is the likely source, as a far larger clone sits one nucleotide away. V usage is TRDV2 and J usage is TRDJ1; 11 bases line up with TRDD3. The CDR3 contains 15 residues. Losses at the gene ends were 3 bases for V and 4 bases for J; bases not matched to a gene: 6. Germline V CDR1 and CDR2: GEAIGNYY, EKD. CDR3 DNA: TGTGCCTGTGACGCCGTGGGGGATACGAACGATAAACTCATCTTT. This encodes CACDAVGDTNDKLIF.

In its sample, this clone was seen a few times. This likely reflects a read error, since a far larger clone is one base away. The chain recombines TRDV2 with TRDJ3, with 12 bases lining up with TRDD3. Germline CDR1 GEAIGNYY, CDR2 EKD. The CDR3 is 20 residues long. For the CDR3, the DNA is TGTGCCTGTGACACCTTGCTGGGGGATACGAGCTCCTGGGGCACCCGACAGATGTTTTTC. It is translated as CACDTLLGDTSSWGTRQMFF.

This clone came up a few times. This chain links TRDV2 with TRDJ1, with 9 bases lining up with TRDD3. This CDR3 has 16 residues. Per the germline V gene, CDR1 is GEAIGNYY and CDR2 is EKD. V was clipped by 3 bases and J by 0 bases; unmatched bases: 7. The CDR3: CACDLLTGGNTDKLIF. DNA for the CDR3: TGTGCCTGTGACCTCCTGACTGGGGGAAACACCGATAAACTCATCTTT.

As to this clone: The TCRdb protein comes from a much larger clone and disagrees with this DNA's translation at residue 5, likely due to a read error; the protein given here is derived from the DNA. The chain employs TRDV2 and TRDJ1; 12 nucleotides match TRDD3. The CDR3 contains 21 residues. The V gene's germline CDR1 is GEAIGNYY and CDR2 EKD. V trimming: 3 bases; J trimming: 1 base; junction bases outside the gene matches: 20. The CDR3 here is CACDSHGLTGGYLSTTDKLIF. As DNA, the CDR3 is TGTGCCTGTGACTCCCACGGATTAACTGGGGGATACCTGAGTACCACCGATAAACTCATCTTT.

In the case of this clone: The protein that TCRdb holds for this DNA derives from a much larger clone and differs from the translated DNA at residue 8, which likely indicates a read error; the protein shown here is translated from the DNA. V usage is TRDV2 and J usage is TRDJ1, with 10 bases matching TRDD3. With 3 bases clipped from V and 0 bases from J, the junction kept 3 bases outside the gene matches. This CDR3 is built from 15 residues. Looked up from germline, CDR1 is GEAIGNYY and CDR2 is EKD. CDR3 loop: CACDAWGIYTDKLIF. The CDR3 DNA reads as TGTGCCTGTGACGCCTGGGGGATATACACCGATAAACTCATCTTT.

This clone was seen a handful of times. The V and J genes are TRDV2 and TRDJ1; 10 bases fit TRDD3. The CDR3 extends over 15 amino acids. The ends lost 3 bases at V and 4 bases at J; junction bases unmatched: 7. Germline lookup yields CDR1 GEAIGNYY and CDR2 EKD. The CDR3 nucleotides are TGTGCCTGTGACGATGTCGGGGGATACGGCGATAAACTCATCTTT. As protein: CACDDVGGYGDKLIF.

This clone was picked up a small number of times. For this DNA, TCRdb reports the protein of a much larger clone, which diverges at residue 4, most likely from a read error; the protein presented here is translated directly from the DNA. The gene calls are TRDV2 and TRDJ1; possibly TRDD3 for D (6 bases). Germline CDR1 and CDR2: GEAIGNYY and EKD. This CDR3 comprises 15 residues. The CDR3 loop reads CACYTVTRGNDKLIF. DNA for the CDR3: TGTGCCTGTTACACCGTAACCCGGGGGAACGATAAACTCATCTTT.

Turning to this clone: The amino acid sequence in TCRdb belongs to a much larger clone and departs from this DNA's translation at residue 13, likely a sequencing read error; the sequence shown is translated from the DNA. The genes are TRDV2 and TRDJ1, with 9 bases aligning to TRDD3. The CDR3 loop spans 17 amino acids. CDR1 is GEAIGNYY, CDR2 EKD, per germline. The CDR3 spells CACDTLGDSLITNKLIF. The CDR3 region has the DNA TGTGCCTGTGACACTCTGGGGGATTCCTTGATCACCAATAAACTCATCTTT.

V usage is TRDV2 and J usage is TRDJ1; 10 bases are shared with TRDD3. Trimming took 3 bases from V and 0 from J; bases not matched to a gene: 12. The CDR3 is 18 amino acids. Germline assignment: CDR1 GEAIGNYY and CDR2 EKD. CDR3 sequence: CACDPIGVGGYHTDKLIF. The CDR3 DNA sequence: TGTGCCTGTGACCCGATAGGGGTTGGGGGATACCACACCGATAAACTCATCTTT.